These 10 T cell receptor beta chains share one sample of origin, sequenced in a study of shared clonotypes between healthy human individuals. The naive CD8 population came from CD45RO-negative cells selected for CCR7, without terminally differentiated effector memory CD45RA+ cells. Clones were read by immunoSEQ multiplex PCR, and TCRdb kept only the in-frame ones, dropping some. The table has millions of clones, approximately 94% seen once. The sequenced sample was naive CD8+ T cells sorted from blood. These receptors were collected from a man younger than 35 in good health.

A note on this clone: The same CDR3 is also encoded by other DNA sequences in this sample. The rearrangement uses TRBV7-2 and TRBJ2-7; a possible D gene is TRBD1 (6 bases). The CDR3 spans 14 residues. V dropped 4 bases and J dropped 1 base, with 11 bases sitting between them. CDR1 SGHTA and CDR2 FQGNSA come from the germline V gene. DNA of the CDR3: TGTGCCAGCAGCTGGGGTACAGGGTCCTACGAGCAGTACTTC. It is translated as CASSWGTGSYEQYF.

This clone showed up just once. This rearrangement joins TRBV9 to TRBJ2-3; 7 nucleotides line up with TRBD2. Germline lookup yields CDR1 SGDLS and CDR2 YYNGEE. J lost 7 bases, V lost 4 bases, and 6 bases had no gene match. The CDR3 is 13 amino acids. In DNA form, the CDR3 reads TGTGCCAGCAGCCCTTTGGGGGGGAATACGCAGTATTTT. This translates into CASSPLGGNTQYF.

V gene TRBV11-2 combines with J gene TRBJ1-2; 7 nucleotides match TRBD1. The trim removed 2 bases at V and 4 bases at J, leaving 4 bases unmatched. This CDR3 spans 14 amino acids. Germline V gene data show CDR1 as SGHAT and CDR2 as FQNNGV. The DNA of the CDR3 is TGTGCCAGCAGCTTATGGGACAGTGCCTATGGCTACACCTTC. It translates to CASSLWDSAYGYTF.

V usage is TRBV7-6 and J usage is TRBJ2-7; D is undetermined. Deletions cut 1 base from V and 3 bases from J, with 13 bases between. The CDR3 runs 15 residues. Germline values: CDR1 SGHVS, CDR2 FNYEAQ. CDR3 residues: CASSLEDGVGYEQYF. The CDR3 DNA sequence: TGTGCCAGCAGCTTAGAAGACGGAGTAGGCTACGAGCAGTACTTC.

The chain links TRBV29-1 to TRBJ2-1; the D gene is possibly TRBD2 (6 bases). Germline V gives CDR1 SQVTM, CDR2 ANQGSEA. CDR3 length: 13 amino acids. V lost 7 bases to trimming and J lost 6 bases, with 16 bases between them. The CDR3 DNA is TGCAGCGCCGGGACTCCCGATTCCAATGAGCAGTTCTTC. Translation: CSAGTPDSNEQFF.

In its sample, this clone was seen once. The chain employs TRBV4-1 and TRBJ2-1; 9 positions agree with TRBD1. After removal of 1 base from V and 2 bases from J, the junction contained 6 bases not matched to a gene. Germline-derived CDR1 and CDR2 are MGHRA and YSYEKL. The CDR3 spans 17 residues. The CDR3 DNA reads as TGCGCCAGCAGCCAAGGATTACAGGGGGCTGCCTACAATGAGCAGTTCTTC. This gives the protein CASSQGLQGAAYNEQFF.

This chain connects TRBV6-5 to TRBJ2-7; 7 bases are shared with TRBD2. Trimming removed 2 bases from V and 2 bases from J; junction bases left unmatched: 9. This CDR3 comprises 16 residues. Germline V gene lookup returns CDR1 MNHEY and CDR2 SVGAGI. In DNA form, the CDR3 reads TGTGCCAGCAGTTACAACGCCGCGGGAGTTACCTACGAGCAGTACTTC. Its translation is CASSYNAAGVTYEQYF.

This chain links TRBV6-1 with TRBJ2-7, with TRBD1 matching 8 bases. Unmatched junction bases numbered 9, after V lost 3 bases and J lost 2 bases. Germline CDR1 and CDR2: MNHNS and SASEGT. The CDR3 is made up of 16 amino acids. The CDR3 here is CASSEGQATLTYEQYF. The CDR3 bases are TGTGCCAGCAGTGAGGGACAGGCGACCCTGACCTACGAGCAGTACTTC.

V is TRBV28 and J is TRBJ2-3, with D tentatively TRBD1 (5 bases). Germline V CDR1 and CDR2: MDHEN, SYDVKM. The V end was cut by 5 bases, the J end by 4 bases, with 16 bases between. The CDR3 loop spans 15 amino acids. The CDR3 sequence: CASSPTTEGPDTQYF. CDR3 nucleotides: TGTGCCAGCAGTCCGACGACAGAAGGACCAGATACGCAGTATTTT.

The chain links TRBV25-1 to TRBJ2-2; tentatively, D is TRBD2 (6 bases). V was clipped by 1 base and J by 6 bases, with 15 bases between them. In germline, CDR1 is MGHDK, CDR2 SYGVNS. This CDR3 is 16 amino acids long. The DNA of the CDR3 is TGTGCCAGCAGTGAATTCGGGGGAAGGTCTGCCGGGGAGCTGTTTTTT. Translated, it gives CASSEFGGRSAGELFF.